The 25 T cell receptor beta chains below come from one sample, sequenced in a study of control samples from healthy donors and cancer patients. Profiling relied on immunoSEQ multiplex PCR, and the TCRdb table lists in-frame clones only, not all of them. The profile shows around 68,000 clones, 83% of them singletons. Sequenced sample: blood. Every receptor here comes from a man aged 55 to 70 in good health.

The chain recombines TRBV7-2 with TRBJ1-4; D is uncertain. Per the germline V gene, CDR1 is SGHTA and CDR2 is FQGNSA. The CDR3 has 15 residues. V was shortened by 0 bases and J by 9 bases, with 14 bases between the two germline ends. The CDR3 loop is CASSLAGVGIQKLFF. Written as DNA, the CDR3 is TGTGCCAGCAGCTTAGCCGGGGTGGGGATTCAAAAACTGTTTTTT.

In its sample, this clone was seen once. The rearrangement joins TRBV7-9 to TRBJ2-1; D may be TRBD1 (6 bases). V lost 5 bases to trimming and J lost 5 bases, with 16 bases between them. The CDR3 is made up of 15 amino acids. The germline gives CDR1 SEHNR, CDR2 FQNEAQ (reference sequence). The CDR3 DNA reads as TGTGCCAGCAGCACACTACCGGGACAAAACAATGAGCAGTTCTTC. This encodes CASSTLPGQNNEQFF. Full variable domain (remainder filled in from reference TRBV7-9 and TRBJ2-1): DTGVSQNPRHKITKRGQNVTFRCDPISEHNRLYWYRQTLGQGPEFLTYFQNEAQLEKSRLLSDRFSAERPKGSFSTLEIQRTEQGDSAMYLCASSTLPGQNNEQFFGPGTRLTVL.

V and J are TRBV6-5 and TRBJ1-5; no reliable D call. The CDR3 is made up of 13 amino acids. The germline V gene encodes CDR1 MNHEY and CDR2 SVGAGI. Trimming shortened V by 6 bases and J by 5 bases, and 11 bases separated the two germline ends. CDR3 nucleotide sequence: TGTGCCAGCAGCCGACAAGCCGATCAGCCCCAGCATTTT. This translates into CASSRQADQPQHF.

This chain links TRBV19 with TRBJ1-1; maybe TRBD1 (6 bases). Germline values: CDR1 LNHDA, CDR2 SQIVND (reference sequence). V was trimmed by 6 bases and J by 4 bases, leaving 18 bases between them. The CDR3 is 15 residues long. CDR3 nucleotides: TGTGCCAGTAGGGCCATAGACAGGAGGTTCACTGAAGCTTTCTTT. It is translated as CASRAIDRRFTEAFF.

The chain links TRBV10-3 to TRBJ2-7; no clear D. The germline CDR1 and CDR2 sequences are ENHRY and SYGVKD. CDR3 size: 15 residues. V gave up 2 bases and J gave up 0 bases, with 11 bases separating them. The CDR3 DNA reads TGTGCCATCAGTGAGCTGGGTCTAGGCTCCTACGAGCAGTACTTC. Residues: CAISELGLGSYEQYF.

This rearrangement joins TRBV2 to TRBJ2-7; D is perhaps TRBD2 (5 bases). The CDR3 is 17 residues long. CDR1 is SNHLY, CDR2 FYNNEI, per germline. Trimming took off 2 bases at V and 3 bases at J, with 20 bases between the two ends. The CDR3 protein is CASSERGPGLLYYEQYF. The CDR3 region has the DNA TGTGCCAGCAGTGAACGGGGTCCCGGGCTCCTTTACTACGAGCAGTACTTC.

This chain links TRBV9 with TRBJ2-2, with 14 bases lining up with TRBD2. Germline V CDR1 and CDR2: SGDLS, YYNGEE. V gave up 2 bases and J gave up 3 bases; unmatched junction bases: 6. The CDR3 is 18 amino acids. In DNA form, the CDR3 reads TGTGCCAGCAGCGTTCGACTAGCGGGAGGGCCGGACACCGGGGAGCTGTTTTTT. Its translation: CASSVRLAGGPDTGELFF.

The V call is TRBV18, the J call TRBJ1-1, with a tentative D call TRBD1 (5 bases). The CDR3 is 14 amino acids. CDR1 is KGHSH and CDR2 is LQKENI in the germline V gene. V lost 4 bases and J 1 base, leaving 10 bases between the germline ends. CDR3 in DNA: TGTGCCAGCTCACTAGGAAGGGGGAACACTGAAGCTTTCTTT. This sequence encodes CASSLGRGNTEAFF.

The gene calls are TRBV5-6 and TRBJ2-1, with D tentatively TRBD2 (5 bases). The V gene's germline CDR1 is SGHDT and CDR2 YYEEEE. CDR3 length: 16 amino acids. The V and J ends lost 2 bases and 0 bases respectively, with 12 bases between them. The CDR3 here is CASSFWGDSSYNEQFF. Written as DNA, the CDR3 is TGTGCCAGCAGCTTCTGGGGAGATAGCTCCTACAATGAGCAGTTCTTC. Complete variable domain (other parts from reference TRBV5-6 and TRBJ2-1): DAGVTQSPTHLIKTRGQQVTLRCSPKSGHDTVSWYQQALGQGPQFIFQYYEEEERQRGNFPDRFSGHQFPNYSSELNVNALLLGDSALYLCASSFWGDSSYNEQFFGPGTRLTVL.

This chain connects TRBV7-9 to TRBJ1-1; perhaps TRBD1 as D (5 bases). Germline CDR1 and CDR2: SEHNR and FQNEAQ (reference sequence). This CDR3 comprises 11 residues. The V end lost 5 bases, the J end lost 9 bases, and 10 bases lay between the germline ends. The CDR3 DNA follows: TGTGCCAGCAGCCCACAGGAGAAAGCTTTCTTT. Translating gives CASSPQEKAFF.

In DNA form, the CDR3 reads TGTGCCAGCGCCCACCTGGGACTAGCGGGTAACATTCAGTACTTC. Protein: CASAHLGLAGNIQYF. The J gene is TRBJ2-4, the V gene TRBV27; 12 bases agree with TRBD2. This CDR3 has 15 amino acids. Germline assignment: CDR1 MNHEY and CDR2 SMNVEV (reference sequence). V lost 8 bases, J lost 7 bases, and 9 bases stayed unmatched.

The chain uses TRBV4-3 and TRBJ1-4, with D unclear. Between the trimmed V and J ends, which lost 3 bases and 8 bases, there was a span of 13 bases. CDR3 size: 14 residues. Germline loops: CDR1 LGHNA, CDR2 YSLEER. CDR3 sequence (DNA): TGCGCCAGCAGCCAGAGGGAGGGCCGCGAAAAACTGTTTTTT. Translation: CASSQREGREKLFF.

The gene calls are TRBV6-2 or TRBV6-3 and TRBJ2-7, with D possibly called TRBD1 or TRBD2 (5 bases each). CDR1 is MNHEY and CDR2 is SVGEGT in the germline V gene. Trimming cost V 6 bases and J 6 bases, with 12 bases left between them. The CDR3 covers 12 residues. DNA of the CDR3: TGTGCCAGCAGCTATTATGGGACCGAGCAGTACTTC. Translating it yields CASSYYGTEQYF.

This chain connects TRBV7-9 to TRBJ2-3, with a weak D call TRBD2 (6 bases). There are 16 residues in the CDR3. Trimming cost V 8 bases and J 3 bases, with 21 bases left between them. Germline values: CDR1 SEHNR, CDR2 FQNEAQ (reference sequence). CDR3: CASSLGQLSGTDTQYF. In nucleotides, the CDR3 is TGTGCCAGCTCGCTTGGTCAGCTAAGCGGGACAGATACGCAGTATTTT.

This chain uses TRBV3-1 (or the pseudogene TRBV3-2) with TRBJ1-2; D perhaps matches TRBD1 (6 bases). Between the trimmed V and J ends, which lost 4 bases and 4 bases, there was a span of 16 bases. CDR1 is LGHDT, CDR2 YNNKEL, per germline (reference sequence). The CDR3 is 15 amino acids. CDR3: CASSRGGGESYGYTF. The CDR3 nucleotides are TGTGCCAGCAGCCGAGGAGGGGGAGAAAGCTATGGCTACACCTTC.

The V call is TRBV3-1 (or the pseudogene TRBV3-2), the J call TRBJ2-5; 9 positions agree with TRBD1. CDR1 and CDR2 (germline): LGHDT, YNNKEL (reference sequence). The CDR3 loop spans 15 amino acids. The V and J ends lost 1 base and 1 base, in that order; junction bases with no gene match: 1. The CDR3 sequence: CASSQGTGVQETQYF. The CDR3 bases are TGTGCCAGCAGCCAAGGGACAGGGGTCCAAGAGACCCAGTACTTC.

The chain combines TRBV9 with TRBJ2-6; D might be TRBD2 (5 bases). This CDR3 is built from 18 residues. Germline V gives CDR1 SGDLS, CDR2 YYNGEE. V lost 0 bases to trimming and J lost 1 base, with 14 bases between them. The DNA of the CDR3 is TGTGCCAGCAGCGTAGGAGGGTACCCAGGATCTGGGGCCAACGTCCTGACTTTC. It codes for CASSVGGYPGSGANVLTF.

This chain joins TRBV30 and TRBJ2-4, with 8 bases matching TRBD1. From germline, CDR1 is GTSNPN and CDR2 SVGIG (reference sequence). The V gene end was trimmed by 2 bases and the J gene end by 3 bases; junction bases not matched to a gene: 18. The CDR3 totals 19 residues. DNA for the CDR3: TGTGCCTGGAGTACCCCGGCAGGGGGCCTTCGATTGGGCAAAAACATTCAGTACTTC. Protein product: CAWSTPAGGLRLGKNIQYF.

The genes are TRBV7-2 and TRBJ2-3; the D call may be TRBD1 or TRBD2 (6 bases each). V was trimmed by 3 bases and J by 5 bases, leaving 15 bases between them. In germline, CDR1 is SGHTA, CDR2 FQGNSA. There are 15 residues in the CDR3. The CDR3 nucleotides read TGTGCCAGCAGCTTGGTAGGGGGGCTTAAAGATACGCAGTATTTT. Amino acids: CASSLVGGLKDTQYF.

The J gene is TRBJ2-7, the V gene TRBV28; TRBD1 is a possible D gene (5 bases). CDR1 is MDHEN and CDR2 is SYDVKM in the germline V gene. The CDR3 runs 14 residues. V lost 6 bases, J lost 3 bases, and 15 bases lay in between. CDR3 in amino acids: CASRPTGPDYEQYF. As DNA, the CDR3 is TGTGCCAGCAGACCAACAGGCCCGGACTACGAGCAGTACTTC.

DNA of the CDR3: TGTGCCAGCAGCAGGGGGCGCAATCAGCCCCAGCATTTT. The encoded protein is CASSRGRNQPQHF. V and J are TRBV6-5 and TRBJ1-5; 8 bases are a match to TRBD1. V gave up 6 bases and J gave up 2 bases; unmatched junction bases: 0. The CDR3 totals 13 residues. The germline V gene encodes CDR1 MNHEY and CDR2 SVGAGI.

This chain links TRBV7-6 with TRBJ2-1; TRBD2 might be the D (6 bases). The CDR3 spans 15 residues. Germline V gene sequence: CDR1 SGHVS, CDR2 FNYEAQ. The V and J ends lost 5 bases and 0 bases respectively, with 11 bases between them. CDR3 sequence: CASSQVGGSYNEQFF. The CDR3, as DNA: TGTGCCAGCAGCCAGGTGGGGGGCTCCTACAATGAGCAGTTCTTC.

This chain uses TRBV15 with TRBJ1-2; unclear D gene. This CDR3 is built from 13 residues. In germline, CDR1 is LNHNV, CDR2 YYDKDF (reference sequence). Trimming stripped 1 base from V and 6 bases from J, with 9 bases between. The CDR3 DNA sequence: TGTGCCACCAGCAGAGGATCCTTGGATGGCTACACCTTC. This sequence encodes CATSRGSLDGYTF.

This clone occurred a few times. The chain uses TRBV30 and TRBJ2-5; tentatively, D is TRBD1 (5 bases). There are 15 residues in the CDR3. Germline values: CDR1 GTSNPN, CDR2 SVGIG (reference sequence). This chain's CDR3 is CASGRPGLYQETQYF. The CDR3 bases are TGTGCGAGTGGACGGCCAGGGTTGTACCAAGAGACCCAGTACTTC.

The chain combines TRBV12-5 with TRBJ1-1; possible D gene TRBD1, 5 bases. The V end lost 1 base, the J end lost 7 bases, and 10 bases lay between the germline ends. Looked up from germline, CDR1 is LGHNT and CDR2 is FRNRAP. The CDR3 runs 13 residues. The CDR3 spells CASGLGPGLEAFF. The CDR3, as DNA: TGTGCTAGTGGTTTGGGACCAGGGCTTGAAGCTTTCTTT.